This TCR beta chain was found in a study of PD-L1 blockade in urothelial cancer. Study summary: Researchers looked at the blood 3 weeks (second dose) and 6 weeks after treatment began.

Study observations and caveats: Lower pretreatment blood TCR clonality, under the median, predicted better survival, researchers reported. Larger 3-week expansion of tumor-associated blood clones was seen in durable-benefit patients.

This sample's time point: pretreatment peripheral blood. Trimming left V 1 base short and J 3 bases short, with 7 bases between. The CDR3 has 13 amino acids. CDR1 SGHVS and CDR2 FQNEAQ come from the germline V gene. With respect to this clone: Antigen unknown.

Each PCR reaction had synthetic TCR analog templates spiked into it. This table comes from immunoSEQ multiplex PCR, and its TCRdb copy is limited to in-frame clones, with some not included. The sample lists tens of thousands of clones, 80% to 85% occurring once. Sample: PBMCs, taken around atezolizumab (anti-PD-L1) treatment. The chain carries TRBV7-8 and TRBJ2-7, with D uncertain. This TCR derives from a woman aged 70-85 years with urothelial cancer. The CDR3 loop reads CASSLDGFYEQYF. DNA of the CDR3: TGTGCCAGCAGCTTAGACGGGTTCTACGAGCAGTACTTC.